The present T cell receptor (beta chain) was sequenced within a study of T-cell reconstitution after alpha-beta-depleted transplantation in children. There are a few counts of this clonotype. Unique molecular identifiers were built into the TCRbeta library. TCRdb used MiXCR to reprocess the PCR reads, holding one entry per CDR3 protein. The data contain hundreds of thousands of distinct CDR3 sequences, around 13% of them seen just once; the ten biggest clones take up roughly 0.84%. V was shortened by 0 bases and J by 6 bases, with 14 bases between the two germline ends. This CDR3 spans 14 amino acids. Per the germline V gene, CDR1 is DFQATT and CDR2 is SNEGSKA (reference sequence).

This receptor was obtained from a girl aged 2-10 years with congenital amegakaryocytic thrombocytopenia, due to receive a stem cell transplant. Sequencing used PBMCs, obtained before TCRalphabeta/CD19-depleted stem cell transplant. This chain connects TRBV20-1 to TRBJ1-2; D possibly corresponds to TRBD1 (6 bases). In DNA, the CDR3 is TGCAGTGCTAGAGATCTTCAGGGGCGGCATGGCTACACCTTC. This encodes CSARDLQGRHGYTF.